The 3 T cell receptor beta chains below all came from one sample that was sequenced in a study of vaccination effects on CD4 cells after COVID-19. An approximately 10-day culture period preceded the isolation of CD4+ T cells. Two doses of either BNT162b2 or mRNA-1273 were given to each participant. Their cognate antigens are unknown. Sequencing was performed with immunoSEQ multiplex PCR; in TCRdb, only in-frame clones are kept and a portion is missing. The sample lists 40,000 to 50,000 clones, 60% to 75% occurring once. The material was CD4+ T cells from PBMCs cultured without peptide, obtained after COVID-19 vaccination. These receptors were taken from a human donor who received a COVID-19 vaccine.

This rearrangement joins TRBV11-2 to TRBJ2-7, with D possibly TRBD2 on 5 matching bases. This CDR3 has 15 amino acids. V was shortened by 5 bases and J by 3 bases, with 17 bases between the two germline ends. Germline CDR1 and CDR2: SGHAT and FQNNGV. In DNA, the CDR3 is TGTGCCAGCAGCGAACCGGGATCGAGGAGCTACGAGCAGTACTTC. It encodes CASSEPGSRSYEQYF.

The table lists this clone with a few counts. V is TRBV3-1 (or the pseudogene TRBV3-2) and J is TRBJ1-2, with D perhaps matching TRBD1 (6 bases). Germline V gene data show CDR1 as LGHDT and CDR2 as YNNKEL (reference sequence). This CDR3 spans 13 amino acids. V lost 3 bases to trimming and J lost 6 bases, with 11 bases between them. CDR3 sequence reads: CASSHLGGHGYTF. The CDR3 DNA reads as TGTGCCAGCAGCCATCTAGGGGGTCATGGCTACACCTTC.

V is TRBV5-1 and J is TRBJ1-4; D gene ambiguous. CDR1 is SGHRS and CDR2 is YFSETQ in the germline V gene. V was clipped by 6 bases and J by 0 bases, with 9 bases between them. This CDR3 region has 14 residues. The CDR3 nucleotides read TGCGCCAGCACCCCAGGTTCAACTAATGAAAAACTGTTTTTT. The encoded protein is CASTPGSTNEKLFF.